These 3 T cell receptor beta chains originate from one sample sequenced in a study of T cells in women clearing cervical HPV infection. TCRdb keeps only in-frame clones here, not all; method: immunoSEQ multiplex PCR. The ten most abundant clones cover 3.5% of a sample with about 30,000 clones. The sample comprised blood buffy coat. These receptors all stem from a woman aged 18 to 75 with a cervical HPV16 infection that either progressed to CIN3+ or cleared (not recorded which).

As for this clone: The read is 3 residues too short to cover the CDR3 end, so that end is filled in from the germline J gene. The rearrangement links TRBV14 to TRBJ2-2; D not resolved. V was cut by 0 bases and J by 7 bases, with 6 bases left in between. The CDR3 has 13 amino acids. Germline loops: CDR1 SGHDN, CDR2 FVKESK. CDR3 loop: CASSQDRGGELFF. CDR3 DNA, as far as it was read: TGTGCCAGCAGCCAAGATCGCGGCGGGGAG.

The part of the CDR3 DNA that was read is TGTGCCACCACGGCGGGGGAAACCTCCTACGAG. Encoded protein: CATTAGETSYE. The CDR3 in its entirety is CATTAGETSYEQYF. The rearrangement links TRBV2 to TRBJ2-7, with 7 bases identical to TRBD2. The read is 3 residues too short to cover the CDR3 end, so that end is filled in from the germline J gene. CDR1 SNHLY and CDR2 FYNNEI come from the germline V gene. Unmatched junction bases numbered 9, after V lost 10 bases and J lost 0 bases. The CDR3 is 14 amino acids.

Concerning this clone: The read ends 3 residues early relative to the CDR3; the germline J gene fills the gap. The V and J genes are TRBV6-1 and TRBJ2-3; TRBD2 aligns across 7 bases. V trimming: 6 bases; J trimming: 4 bases; junction bases outside the gene matches: 13. Germline CDR1 and CDR2: MNHNS and SASEGT. CDR3 size: 16 residues. The CDR3 reads CASRERTSGGADTQYF. The DNA read from the CDR3 is TGTGCCAGCAGGGAAAGGACTTCGGGGGGTGCAGATACG.